The 14 T cell receptor beta chains presented below share a single source sample, sequenced in a study of cytomegalovirus exposure and HLA in healthy donors. This PCR relied on a set of 60 Vbeta primers and 13 Jbeta primers. Some clones are missing from TCRdb's copy, which holds only in-frame ones; the method was immunoSEQ multiplex PCR. The sample consists of more than 150,000 clones, 84% of them appearing once. Sequences were obtained from PBMCs. Receptors were obtained from a boy aged 2-15 years in good health and CMV-seronegative.

This chain uses TRBV5-1 with TRBJ2-1; 13 bases are shared with TRBD2. In germline, CDR1 is SGHRS, CDR2 YFSETQ. The junction had 7 bases not matched to a gene; V was cut back by 0 bases and J by 1 base. This CDR3 region has 19 residues. CDR3 sequence: CASSLAGLAGRFSYNEQFF. The CDR3 DNA reads as TGCGCCAGCAGCTTGGCGGGACTAGCGGGACGCTTTTCCTACAATGAGCAGTTCTTC.

The chain links TRBV28 to TRBJ1-5, with TRBD1 as a possible D gene (6 bases). Germline assignment: CDR1 MDHEN and CDR2 SYDVKM. The CDR3 runs 15 residues. Trimming removed 2 bases from V and 3 bases from J, with 11 bases in between. The CDR3 DNA sequence: TGTGCCAGCAGTTTAAGGCCAGGGGTCAATCAGCCCCAGCATTTT. Protein: CASSLRPGVNQPQHF. The whole variable domain, filled in from reference TRBV28 and TRBJ1-5, reads DVKVTQSSRYLVKRTGEKVFLECVQDMDHENMFWYRQDPGLGLRLIYFSYDVKMKEKGDIPEGYSVSREKKERFSLILESASTNQTSMYLCASSLRPGVNQPQHFGDGTRLSIL.

V is TRBV10-3 and J is TRBJ1-3; no definite D call. Germline CDR1 and CDR2: ENHRY and SYGVKD. Trimming removed 0 bases at V and 4 bases at J, with 10 bases between. This CDR3 is built from 15 residues. CDR3 region: CAISESYDEGNTIYF. The CDR3 DNA reads TGTGCCATCAGTGAGTCGTACGATGAGGGAAACACCATATATTTT.

The V gene is TRBV6-1, the J gene TRBJ2-7; tentatively, D is TRBD2 (5 bases). The germline V gene has CDR1 MNHNS and CDR2 SASEGT. The CDR3 length is 13 residues. V lost 10 bases to trimming and J lost 3 bases, with 16 bases between them. The CDR3 spells CATLWGDFYEQYF. The CDR3 DNA reads TGTGCCACCCTGTGGGGAGATTTCTACGAGCAGTACTTC.

J is TRBJ1-1 and V is TRBV7-9, with unresolved D. The CDR3 runs 13 residues. V was shortened by 1 base and J by 3 bases, with 6 bases between the two germline ends. CDR1 and CDR2 (germline): SEHNR, FQNEAQ (reference sequence). CDR3 region: CASSLVQDTEAFF. In DNA form, the CDR3 reads TGTGCCAGCAGCTTAGTGCAGGACACTGAAGCTTTCTTT. The full variable domain, in which reference TRBV7-9 and TRBJ1-1 provide the parts outside the CDR3, is DTGVSQNPRHKITKRGQNVTFRCDPISEHNRLYWYRQTLGQGPEFLTYFQNEAQLEKSRLLSDRFSAERPKGSFSTLEIQRTEQGDSAMYLCASSLVQDTEAFFGQGTRLTVV.

The DNA for the CDR3 is TGTGCCAGCAGTGAGGGACAGGGAAGAAACACCGGGGAGCTGTTTTTT. It codes for CASSEGQGRNTGELFF. J is TRBJ2-2 and V is TRBV6-1, with 9 bases fitting TRBD1. This CDR3 is built from 16 residues. CDR1 MNHNS and CDR2 SASEGT come from the germline V gene. Trimming at V came to 3 bases and at J to 2 bases, leaving 4 bases not matched to a gene.

V usage is TRBV6-1 and J usage is TRBJ2-7; 7 positions agree with TRBD1. The germline V gene encodes CDR1 MNHNS and CDR2 SASEGT. The CDR3 covers 15 residues. The V and J ends lost 5 bases and 6 bases, in that order; junction bases with no gene match: 13. For the CDR3, the DNA is TGTGCCAGCAGTCTCCAACGACAGGGATCTGGCGAGCAGTACTTC. Translation: CASSLQRQGSGEQYF.

This rearrangement joins TRBV5-6 to TRBJ1-1; 10 bases line up with TRBD1. The CDR3 has 14 amino acids. Germline assignment: CDR1 SGHDT and CDR2 YYEEEE. Germline trimming cut 2 bases from V and 4 bases from J; bases unmatched to any gene: 2. CDR3 residues: CASSFGTGATEAFF. CDR3 nucleotides: TGTGCCAGCAGCTTCGGGACAGGGGCCACTGAAGCTTTCTTT. Full variable domain (rest looked up from reference TRBV5-6 and TRBJ1-1): DAGVTQSPTHLIKTRGQQVTLRCSPKSGHDTVSWYQQALGQGPQFIFQYYEEEERQRGNFPDRFSGHQFPNYSSELNVNALLLGDSALYLCASSFGTGATEAFFGQGTRLTVV.

This clone was seen a few times. This sequence joins TRBV27 and TRBJ2-2; D is ambiguous. Germline CDR1 reads MNHEY; CDR2 reads SMNVEV (reference sequence). The V end was cut by 6 bases, the J end by 0 bases, with 11 bases between. This CDR3 contains 15 residues. This CDR3 is CASRLQNANTGELFF. Here the CDR3 DNA reads TGTGCCAGCAGGCTACAGAACGCGAACACCGGGGAGCTGTTTTTT.

V is TRBV6-1 and J is TRBJ1-2; perhaps TRBD1 as D (6 bases). Trimming left V 4 bases short and J 3 bases short, with 18 bases between. The CDR3 runs to 16 residues. CDR1 is MNHNS and CDR2 is SASEGT in the germline V gene. The CDR3 nucleotides are TGTGCCAGCAGTGCCCTACAGGGAAGGTTTGACTATGGCTACACCTTC. Protein product: CASSALQGRFDYGYTF.

This clone was found once. The genes are TRBV27 and TRBJ2-1; D is undetermined. The CDR3 is 12 amino acids. CDR1 and CDR2 (germline): MNHEY, SMNVEV (reference sequence). Trimming stripped 4 bases from V and 7 bases from J, with 8 bases between. The CDR3 protein is CASSSTLNEQFF. The CDR3 coding sequence is TGTGCCAGCAGTTCGACTCTGAATGAGCAGTTCTTC.

J is TRBJ2-7 and V is TRBV7-9; D ambiguous. The germline CDR1 and CDR2 sequences are SEHNR and FQNEAQ (reference sequence). CDR3 size: 12 residues. V shed 5 bases and J shed 6 bases, with 11 bases lying between them. CDR3 coding DNA: TGTGCCAGCAGCCCGATGAGTGTCGAGCAGTACTTC. It codes for CASSPMSVEQYF.

The chain employs TRBV29-1 and TRBJ2-7; D possibly corresponds to TRBD2 (5 bases). V was shortened by 0 bases and J by 6 bases, with 12 bases between the two germline ends. The CDR3 runs 13 residues. Per germline, CDR1 SQVTM and CDR2 ANQGSEA. The CDR3: CSVEDGESVEQYF. The CDR3 coding sequence is TGCAGCGTTGAAGATGGGGAGTCGGTCGAGCAGTACTTC.

The rearrangement uses TRBV29-1 and TRBJ2-3, with D possibly matching TRBD1 (6 bases). The CDR3 covers 15 residues. CDR1 is SQVTM and CDR2 is ANQGSEA in the germline V gene. V was trimmed by 7 bases and J by 0 bases, leaving 17 bases between them. Written as DNA, the CDR3 is TGCAGCGCCGCAGGGGTCCTAAAGAGCACAGATACGCAGTATTTT. It yields the protein CSAAGVLKSTDTQYF.